Listed here is a single TCR beta chain. The antigen is undetermined. Germline CDR1 is SGHRS and CDR2 is YFSETQ. The length of the CDR3 is 14 residues. The V and J ends lost 4 bases and 6 bases, in that order; junction bases with no gene match: 6. Method: immunoSEQ multiplex PCR; TCRdb's copy keeps in-frame clones and lacks some. In the table there are 85,000 to 120,000 clones, around 96% of which are singletons. These data come from a study of cytomegalovirus exposure and HLA in healthy donors. General study findings and limits: Cytomegalovirus-associated TCR beta chains were listed, numbering 150 to 200. Reports indicated that the classifier achieved high specificity and sensitivity in diagnosing cytomegalovirus status. While the bulk of TCR sequences proved rare, some public TCRs turned up in many donors.

The chain has TRBV5-1 and TRBJ2-1; TRBD2 matches at 8 bases. This receptor was obtained from a woman aged 18-35 years in good health and CMV-seronegative. The sequenced material came from PBMCs. CDR3 region: CASSPSGRGNEQFF. In nucleotides, the CDR3 is TGCGCCAGCAGCCCAAGCGGGAGAGGCAATGAGCAGTTCTTC.